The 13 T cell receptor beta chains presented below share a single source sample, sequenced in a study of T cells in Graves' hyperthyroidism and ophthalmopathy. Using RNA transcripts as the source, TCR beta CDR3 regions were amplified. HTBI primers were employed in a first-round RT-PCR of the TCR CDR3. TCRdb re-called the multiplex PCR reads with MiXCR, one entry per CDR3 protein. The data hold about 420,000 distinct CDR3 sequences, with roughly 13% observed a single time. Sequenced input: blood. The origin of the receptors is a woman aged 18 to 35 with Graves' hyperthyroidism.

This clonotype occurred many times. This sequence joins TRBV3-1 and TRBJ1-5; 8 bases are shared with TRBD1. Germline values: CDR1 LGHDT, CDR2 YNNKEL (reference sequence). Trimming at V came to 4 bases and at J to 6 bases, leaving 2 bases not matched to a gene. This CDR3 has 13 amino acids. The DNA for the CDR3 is TGTGCCAGCAGCCCTGGACAGGGTCAGCCCCAGCATTTT. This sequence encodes CASSPGQGQPQHF.

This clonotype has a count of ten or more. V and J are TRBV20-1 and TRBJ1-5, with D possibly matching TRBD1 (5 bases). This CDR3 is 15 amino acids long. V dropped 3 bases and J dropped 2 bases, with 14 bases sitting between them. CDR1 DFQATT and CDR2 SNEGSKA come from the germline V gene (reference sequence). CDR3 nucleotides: TGCAGTGCTAGTTGGGGGTCGGGGGGCAATCAGCCCCAGCATTTT. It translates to CSASWGSGGNQPQHF.

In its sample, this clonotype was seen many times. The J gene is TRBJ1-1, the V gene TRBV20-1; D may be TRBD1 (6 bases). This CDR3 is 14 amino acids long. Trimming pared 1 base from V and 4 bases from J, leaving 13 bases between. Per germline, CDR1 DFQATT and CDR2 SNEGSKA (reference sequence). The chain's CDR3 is CSARGQEGITEAFF. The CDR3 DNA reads TGCAGTGCTAGAGGACAGGAGGGAATCACTGAAGCTTTCTTT.

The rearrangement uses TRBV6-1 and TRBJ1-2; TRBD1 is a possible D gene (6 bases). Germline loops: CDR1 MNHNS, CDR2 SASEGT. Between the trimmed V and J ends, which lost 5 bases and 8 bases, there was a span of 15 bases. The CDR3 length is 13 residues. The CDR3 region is CASSPDSPRGYTF. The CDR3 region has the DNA TGTGCCAGCAGTCCGGACAGCCCCCGGGGCTACACCTTC.

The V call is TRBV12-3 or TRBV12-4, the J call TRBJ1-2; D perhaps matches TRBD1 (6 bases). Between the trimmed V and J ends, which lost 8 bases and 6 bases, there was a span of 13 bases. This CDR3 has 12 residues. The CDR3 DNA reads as TGTGCCAGCCTGGGGGGGCTTGATGGCTACACCTTC. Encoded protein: CASLGGLDGYTF.

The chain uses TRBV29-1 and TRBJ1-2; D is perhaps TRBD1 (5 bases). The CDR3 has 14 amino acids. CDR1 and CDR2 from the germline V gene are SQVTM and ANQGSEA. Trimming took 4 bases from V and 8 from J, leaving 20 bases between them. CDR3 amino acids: CSVVPRTLTGGYTF. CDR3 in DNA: TGCAGCGTTGTTCCGCGGACTTTAACAGGAGGCTACACCTTC.

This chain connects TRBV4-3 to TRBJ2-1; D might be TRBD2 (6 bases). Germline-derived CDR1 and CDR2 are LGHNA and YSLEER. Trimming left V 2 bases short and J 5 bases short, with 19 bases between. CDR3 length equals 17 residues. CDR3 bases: TGCGCCAGCAGCCAATCTCTTCCCGGGACTCTCAACAATGAGCAGTTCTTC. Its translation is CASSQSLPGTLNNEQFF.

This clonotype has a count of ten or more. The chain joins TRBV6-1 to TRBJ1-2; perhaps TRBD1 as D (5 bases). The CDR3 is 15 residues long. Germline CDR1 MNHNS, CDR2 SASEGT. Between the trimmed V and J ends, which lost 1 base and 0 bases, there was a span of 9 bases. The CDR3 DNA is TGTGCCAGCAGTGAAGAGAGACAGACTAACTATGGCTACACCTTC. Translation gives CASSEERQTNYGYTF.

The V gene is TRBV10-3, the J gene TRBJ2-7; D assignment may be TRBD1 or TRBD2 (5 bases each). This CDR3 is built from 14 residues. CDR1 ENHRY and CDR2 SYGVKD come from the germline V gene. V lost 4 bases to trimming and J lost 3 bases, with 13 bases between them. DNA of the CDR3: TGTGCCATCAGTGTGGGGGTAGCCCTCTACGAGCAGTACTTC. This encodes CAISVGVALYEQYF.

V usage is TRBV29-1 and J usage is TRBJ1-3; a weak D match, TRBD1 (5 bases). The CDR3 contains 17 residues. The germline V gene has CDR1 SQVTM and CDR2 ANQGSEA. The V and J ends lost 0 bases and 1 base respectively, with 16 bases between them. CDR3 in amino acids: CSVEDEEREGSGNTIYF. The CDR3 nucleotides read TGCAGCGTTGAAGATGAAGAACGAGAGGGGTCTGGAAACACCATATATTTT.

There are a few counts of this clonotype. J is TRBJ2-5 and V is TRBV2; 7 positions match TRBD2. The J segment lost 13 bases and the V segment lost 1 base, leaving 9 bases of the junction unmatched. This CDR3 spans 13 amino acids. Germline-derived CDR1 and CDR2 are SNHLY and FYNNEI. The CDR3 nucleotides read TGTGCCAGCAGTGAAGGTTACGGGGGGTACGGGTACTTC. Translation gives CASSEGYGGYGYF.

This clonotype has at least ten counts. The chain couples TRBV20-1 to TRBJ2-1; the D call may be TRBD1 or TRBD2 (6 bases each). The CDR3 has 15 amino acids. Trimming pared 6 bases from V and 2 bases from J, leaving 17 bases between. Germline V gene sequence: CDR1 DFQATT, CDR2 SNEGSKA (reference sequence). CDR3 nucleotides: TGCAGTGCCGTGCGCGCGGGACAACCCTACAATGAGCAGTTCTTC. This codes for CSAVRAGQPYNEQFF.

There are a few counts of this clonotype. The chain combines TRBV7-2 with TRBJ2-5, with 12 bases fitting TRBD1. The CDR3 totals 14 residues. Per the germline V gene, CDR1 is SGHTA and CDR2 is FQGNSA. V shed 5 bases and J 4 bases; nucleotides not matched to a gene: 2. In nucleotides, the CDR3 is TGTGCCAGCAGCACGGGACAGGGGGCAGAGACCCAGTACTTC. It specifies CASSTGQGAETQYF.